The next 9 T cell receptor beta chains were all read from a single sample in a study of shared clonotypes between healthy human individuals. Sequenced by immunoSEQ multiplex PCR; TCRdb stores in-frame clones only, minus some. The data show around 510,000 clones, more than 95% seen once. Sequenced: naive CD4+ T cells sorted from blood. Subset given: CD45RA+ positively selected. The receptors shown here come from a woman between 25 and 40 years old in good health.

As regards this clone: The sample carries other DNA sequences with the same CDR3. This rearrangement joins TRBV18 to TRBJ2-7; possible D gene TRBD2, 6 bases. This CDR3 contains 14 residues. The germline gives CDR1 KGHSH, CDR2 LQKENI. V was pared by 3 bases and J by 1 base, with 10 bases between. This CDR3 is CASSPAGSSYEQYF. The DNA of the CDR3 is TGTGCCAGCTCACCTGCGGGAAGTTCCTACGAGCAGTACTTC.

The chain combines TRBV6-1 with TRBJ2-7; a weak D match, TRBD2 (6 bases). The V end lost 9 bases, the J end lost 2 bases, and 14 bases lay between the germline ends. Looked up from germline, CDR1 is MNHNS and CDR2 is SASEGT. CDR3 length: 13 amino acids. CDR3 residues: CASGGTSPYEQYF. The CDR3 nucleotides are TGTGCCAGTGGGGGGACTTCCCCCTACGAGCAGTACTTC.

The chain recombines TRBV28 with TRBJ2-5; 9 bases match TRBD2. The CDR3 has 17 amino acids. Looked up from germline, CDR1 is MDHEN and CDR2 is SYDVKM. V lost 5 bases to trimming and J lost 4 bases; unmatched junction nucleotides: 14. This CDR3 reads CASSPIRAGGIRETQYF. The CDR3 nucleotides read TGTGCCAGCAGTCCCATAAGGGCGGGAGGGATCAGAGAGACCCAGTACTTC.

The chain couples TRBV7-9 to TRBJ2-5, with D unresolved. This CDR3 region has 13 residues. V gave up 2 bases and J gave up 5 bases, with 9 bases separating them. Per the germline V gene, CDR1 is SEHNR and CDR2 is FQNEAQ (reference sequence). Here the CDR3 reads CASSLTLGETQYF. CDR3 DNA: TGTGCCAGCAGCTTAACCCTGGGGGAGACCCAGTACTTC. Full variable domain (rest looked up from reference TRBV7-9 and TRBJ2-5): DTGVSQNPRHKITKRGQNVTFRCDPISEHNRLYWYRQTLGQGPEFLTYFQNEAQLEKSRLLSDRFSAERPKGSFSTLEIQRTEQGDSAMYLCASSLTLGETQYFGPGTRLLVL.

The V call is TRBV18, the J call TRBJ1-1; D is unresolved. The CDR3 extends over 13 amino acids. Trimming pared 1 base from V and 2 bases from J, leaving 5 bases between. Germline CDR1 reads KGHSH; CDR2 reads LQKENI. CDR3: CASSPLDNTEAFF. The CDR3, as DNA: TGTGCCAGCTCACCACTAGACAACACTGAAGCTTTCTTT.

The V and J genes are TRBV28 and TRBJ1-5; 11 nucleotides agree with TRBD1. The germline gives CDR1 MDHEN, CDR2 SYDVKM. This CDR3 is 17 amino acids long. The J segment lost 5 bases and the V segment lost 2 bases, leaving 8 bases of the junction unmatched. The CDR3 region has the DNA TGTGCCAGCAGTTTAATCCGGGACAGGGGGGAAGATCAGCCCCAGCATTTT. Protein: CASSLIRDRGEDQPQHF. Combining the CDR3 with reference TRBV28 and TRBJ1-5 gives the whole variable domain DVKVTQSSRYLVKRTGEKVFLECVQDMDHENMFWYRQDPGLGLRLIYFSYDVKMKEKGDIPEGYSVSREKKERFSLILESASTNQTSMYLCASSLIRDRGEDQPQHFGDGTRLSIL.

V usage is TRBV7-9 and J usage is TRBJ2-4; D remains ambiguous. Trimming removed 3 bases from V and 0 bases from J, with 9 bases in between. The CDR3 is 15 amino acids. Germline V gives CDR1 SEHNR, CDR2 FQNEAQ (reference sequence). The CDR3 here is CASSLSPLAKNIQYF. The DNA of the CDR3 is TGTGCCAGCAGCTTGAGCCCTTTAGCCAAAAACATTCAGTACTTC.

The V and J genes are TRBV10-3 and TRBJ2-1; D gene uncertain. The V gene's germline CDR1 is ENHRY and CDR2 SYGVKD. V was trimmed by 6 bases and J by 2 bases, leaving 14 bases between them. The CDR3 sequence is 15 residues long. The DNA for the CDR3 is TGTGCCATCAGAAGGCAGGAGTCCCCCTACAATGAGCAGTTCTTC. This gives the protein CAIRRQESPYNEQFF.

CDR3 sequence reads: CASGLEIAVPDTQYF. CDR3 DNA: TGTGCTAGTGGTTTGGAAATAGCAGTTCCAGATACGCAGTATTTT. The chain employs TRBV12-5 and TRBJ2-3; D unclear. Trimming removed 1 base at V and 4 bases at J, with 12 bases between. The CDR3 covers 15 residues. CDR1 is LGHNT, CDR2 FRNRAP, per germline.